These T cell receptor beta chains were read from a single sample in a study of cytomegalovirus exposure and HLA in healthy donors. The data were produced by immunoSEQ multiplex PCR, yet TCRdb's version contains in-frame clones alone and is incomplete. The data contain 80,000 to 100,000 clones, 79% of them singletons. Sequencing was carried out using PBMCs. Receptor source: a male donor in good health and CMV-seropositive. CDR3s include the opening cysteine and the closing phenylalanine or tryptophan. Each record gives: clone size, D gene, J gene, V gene, CDR3 DNA, CDR3 protein. D genes are given only for firm matches. Expanded clones are given a class, and other clones once, few, many or no size at all.

clone_size: .; d_call: .; j_call: TRBJ1-2; v_call: TRBV13; cdr3_nt: TGTGCCAGCAGCTTTAGCCTTGAGGGCTTCTATGGCTACACCTTC; cdr3_aa: CASSFSLEGFYGYTF
clone_size: once; d_call: TRBD1; j_call: TRBJ1-2; v_call: TRBV5-6; cdr3_nt: TGTGCCAGCAGTCGCCGGACAGGGGTTATGGGCTACACCTTC; cdr3_aa: CASSRRTGVMGYTF
clone_size: .; d_call: .; j_call: TRBJ2-6; v_call: TRBV4-1; cdr3_nt: TGCGCCAGCAGCCAATCAGGGGTTCGGAGGGCCAACGTCCTGACTTTC; cdr3_aa: CASSQSGVRRANVLTF
clone_size: few; d_call: .; j_call: TRBJ1-5; v_call: TRBV6-5; cdr3_nt: TGTGCCAGCAGACGGGGGGGCGGGAATCAGCCCCAGCATTTT; cdr3_aa: CASRRGGGNQPQHF
clone_size: .; d_call: .; j_call: TRBJ2-4; v_call: TRBV4-1; cdr3_nt: TGCGCCAGCAGCCAAGATGGGCAGGGCCGGAACATTCAGTACTTC; cdr3_aa: CASSQDGQGRNIQYF
clone_size: .; d_call: TRBD1; j_call: TRBJ1-4; v_call: TRBV14; cdr3_nt: TGTGCCAGCAGTCGACAGGGCTCGAGGAAGGTACTTTTT; cdr3_aa: CASSRQGSRKVLF
clone_size: .; d_call: .; j_call: TRBJ1-4; v_call: TRBV9; cdr3_nt: TGTGCCAGCAGCGTAAGCCCAACTAATGAAAAACTGTTTTTT; cdr3_aa: CASSVSPTNEKLFF
clone_size: .; d_call: .; j_call: TRBJ1-2; v_call: TRBV2; cdr3_nt: TGTGCCAGCAGTGACAGGGCTGGCTACACCTTC; cdr3_aa: CASSDRAGYTF
clone_size: once; d_call: .; j_call: TRBJ1-2; v_call: TRBV6-1; cdr3_nt: TGTGCCAGCAGTGCACAGGGTAACTATGGCTACACCTTC; cdr3_aa: CASSAQGNYGYTF
clone_size: .; d_call: TRBD1; j_call: TRBJ1-4; v_call: TRBV7-3; cdr3_nt: TGTGCCAGCAGCCGGGACAGGGGGCCAACTAATGAAAAACTGTTTTTT; cdr3_aa: CASSRDRGPTNEKLFF
clone_size: .; d_call: TRBD1; j_call: TRBJ2-1; v_call: TRBV6-5; cdr3_nt: TGTGCCAGCACCTCGGACAGGGGCGACAATGAGCAGTTCTTC; cdr3_aa: CASTSDRGDNEQFF
clone_size: .; d_call: TRBD2; j_call: TRBJ2-3; v_call: TRBV4-2; cdr3_nt: TGTGCCAGCAGCCAAGGAAGGGGAAAGGGAGCGGGGGATACGCAGTATTTT; cdr3_aa: CASSQGRGKGAGDTQYF
clone_size: .; d_call: .; j_call: TRBJ2-2; v_call: TRBV7-2; cdr3_nt: TGTGCCAGCAGCCCACGCCGTGGTAGCGGTACCACCGGGGAGCTGTTTTTT; cdr3_aa: CASSPRRGSGTTGELFF
clone_size: few; d_call: .; j_call: TRBJ1-2; v_call: TRBV5-1; cdr3_nt: TGCGCCAGCAGCTTGGCCTGGGGCAGAATGACCTCCTATGGCTACACCTTC; cdr3_aa: CASSLAWGRMTSYGYTF
clone_size: .; d_call: TRBD2; j_call: TRBJ2-5; v_call: TRBV11-2; cdr3_nt: TGTGCCAGCACCGCCCCAGGGGCTAGCGGGGGGCACGGGACCCAGTACTTC; cdr3_aa: CASTAPGASGGHGTQYF
clone_size: .; d_call: .; j_call: TRBJ1-2; v_call: TRBV5-6; cdr3_nt: TGTGCCAGCAGCCCCCTGGGGCGAGGTGTGGATGGCTACACCTTC; cdr3_aa: CASSPLGRGVDGYTF
clone_size: .; d_call: TRBD1; j_call: TRBJ2-7; v_call: TRBV6-5; cdr3_nt: TGTGCCAGCAGTTACTTCCCGACAGGGAGCTACGAGCAGTACTTC; cdr3_aa: CASSYFPTGSYEQYF
clone_size: .; d_call: TRBD1; j_call: TRBJ1-4; v_call: TRBV28; cdr3_nt: TGTGCCAGCAGTTTAGGGGACAGGGCAACTAATGAAAAACTGTTTTTT; cdr3_aa: CASSLGDRATNEKLFF
clone_size: .; d_call: .; j_call: TRBJ1-3; v_call: TRBV9; cdr3_nt: TGTGCCAGCAGCACCGGTTTTCCGCGCTCTGGAAACACCATATATTTT; cdr3_aa: CASSTGFPRSGNTIYF
clone_size: .; d_call: .; j_call: TRBJ2-2; v_call: TRBV2; cdr3_nt: TGTGCCAGCATCCAAACTGCGAACACCGGGGAGCTGTTTTTT; cdr3_aa: CASIQTANTGELFF
clone_size: .; d_call: TRBD1; j_call: TRBJ2-5; v_call: TRBV11-1; cdr3_nt: TGTGCCAGCAGCCGGGACAGGGGAGAGACCCAGTACTTC; cdr3_aa: CASSRDRGETQYF
clone_size: .; d_call: TRBD1; j_call: TRBJ1-1; v_call: TRBV5-1; cdr3_nt: TGCGCCAGCAGCCCCGCGGGACAGGGTGAAGCTTTCTTT; cdr3_aa: CASSPAGQGEAFF
clone_size: once; d_call: TRBD1; j_call: TRBJ1-2; v_call: TRBV5-6; cdr3_nt: TGTGCCAGCAGCTACGCCCCGGGACAGGCCTTTGGCTACACCTTC; cdr3_aa: CASSYAPGQAFGYTF
clone_size: .; d_call: TRBD1; j_call: TRBJ2-6; v_call: TRBV19; cdr3_nt: TGTGCCAGTAGTATCGGACAGGGGGCGGGCCGGGGGGCCAACGTCCTGACTTTC; cdr3_aa: CASSIGQGAGRGANVLTF
clone_size: .; d_call: .; j_call: TRBJ2-3; v_call: TRBV9; cdr3_nt: TGTGCCAGCAGCCCCATCGAAATCATTGAGACAGATACGCAGTATTTT; cdr3_aa: CASSPIEIIETDTQYF
clone_size: .; d_call: TRBD1; j_call: TRBJ1-2; v_call: TRBV10-3; cdr3_nt: TGTGCCATCAGCGGAGGACTGCGACAGGGCAACTATGGCTACACCTTC; cdr3_aa: CAISGGLRQGNYGYTF
clone_size: once; d_call: TRBD1; j_call: TRBJ1-2; v_call: TRBV10-3; cdr3_nt: TGTGCCATCAGTGGGCAGACAGGGGGCTATGGCTACACCTTC; cdr3_aa: CAISGQTGGYGYTF
clone_size: once; d_call: TRBD1; j_call: TRBJ1-2; v_call: TRBV4-2; cdr3_nt: TGTGCCAGCAGCCGCCAACAGGGGGCAAACTATGGCTACACCTTC; cdr3_aa: CASSRQQGANYGYTF
clone_size: .; d_call: .; j_call: TRBJ2-7; v_call: TRBV15; cdr3_nt: TGTGCCACCAGCACTCGCTACGAGCAGTACTTC; cdr3_aa: CATSTRYEQYF
clone_size: once; d_call: TRBD1; j_call: TRBJ2-7; v_call: TRBV5-4; cdr3_nt: TGTGCCAGCAGCTTGGACAGGGGATACGAGCAGTACTTC; cdr3_aa: CASSLDRGYEQYF
clone_size: few; d_call: .; j_call: TRBJ2-3; v_call: TRBV30; cdr3_nt: TGTGCCTGGGGTACAGGGACAGATACGCAGTATTTT; cdr3_aa: CAWGTGTDTQYF
clone_size: .; d_call: .; j_call: TRBJ1-1; v_call: TRBV6-1; cdr3_nt: TGTGCCAGCCGTAGAGGCGTGGAAACTGAAGCTTTCTTT; cdr3_aa: CASRRGVETEAFF
clone_size: .; d_call: .; j_call: TRBJ1-5; v_call: TRBV30; cdr3_nt: TGTGCCTGGAGCGTTCCGGGACACAATAGCAATCAGCCCCAGCATTTT; cdr3_aa: CAWSVPGHNSNQPQHF
clone_size: .; d_call: TRBD1; j_call: TRBJ2-7; v_call: TRBV18; cdr3_nt: TGTGCCAGCTCACGCAGGGGGCTTGGGGAGCAGTACTTC; cdr3_aa: CASSRRGLGEQYF
clone_size: once; d_call: TRBD1; j_call: TRBJ1-2; v_call: TRBV18; cdr3_nt: TGTGCCAGCTCACCGCAGGGACAGCATAACTATGGCTACACCTTC; cdr3_aa: CASSPQGQHNYGYTF
clone_size: .; d_call: .; j_call: TRBJ1-6; v_call: TRBV5-6; cdr3_nt: TGTGCCAGCAGCTTGGAAATGGCCAGGGATCATTCACCCCTCCACTTT; cdr3_aa: CASSLEMARDHSPLHF
clone_size: .; d_call: TRBD2; j_call: TRBJ2-7; v_call: TRBV4-3; cdr3_nt: TGCGCCAGCAGCCAAGATCGGGGAGGGGTGGGTAGCTCCTACGAGCAGTACTTC; cdr3_aa: CASSQDRGGVGSSYEQYF
clone_size: .; d_call: TRBD1; j_call: TRBJ1-1; v_call: TRBV10-2; cdr3_nt: TGCGCCAGCGGGGACAGGGTCGCTGAAGCTTTCTTT; cdr3_aa: CASGDRVAEAFF
clone_size: .; d_call: .; j_call: TRBJ1-2; v_call: TRBV4-3; cdr3_nt: TGCGCCAGCAGCCCAGGACTGGGTGGATGGTACACCTTC; cdr3_aa: CASSPGLGGWYTF
clone_size: .; d_call: .; j_call: TRBJ2-6; v_call: TRBV19; cdr3_nt: TGTGCCAGTAGTATAGATCAGGGGACCTCTGGGGCCAACGTCCTGACTTTC; cdr3_aa: CASSIDQGTSGANVLTF
clone_size: .; d_call: .; j_call: TRBJ1-1; v_call: TRBV4-1; cdr3_nt: TGCGCCAGCAGCCTTCCCTGGGTCGCGGGCACTGAAGCTTTCTTT; cdr3_aa: CASSLPWVAGTEAFF
clone_size: .; d_call: .; j_call: TRBJ2-3; v_call: TRBV27; cdr3_nt: TGTGCCAGCAGTTTATCGAGGGCAGATACGCAGTATTTT; cdr3_aa: CASSLSRADTQYF
clone_size: once; d_call: TRBD2; j_call: TRBJ2-3; v_call: TRBV7-6; cdr3_nt: TGTGCCAGCAGTCGTGGGGTAGCGGGGCGCACAGATACGCAGTATTTT; cdr3_aa: CASSRGVAGRTDTQYF
clone_size: .; d_call: .; j_call: TRBJ2-5; v_call: TRBV5-1; cdr3_nt: TGCGCCAGCAGCCCAAAAGGGGGACAAGAGACCCAGTACTTC; cdr3_aa: CASSPKGGQETQYF
clone_size: .; d_call: TRBD1; j_call: TRBJ1-1; v_call: TRBV5-4; cdr3_nt: TGTGCCAGCAGCGGGGGACAGGGTGAAGCTTTCTTT; cdr3_aa: CASSGGQGEAFF
clone_size: .; d_call: TRBD1; j_call: TRBJ1-1; v_call: TRBV29-1; cdr3_nt: TGCAGCGCGGATGGACAGGTCGGATATCCCGAAGCTTTCTTT; cdr3_aa: CSADGQVGYPEAFF